Shown below are 23 T cell receptor beta chains from a single sample sequenced in a study of control samples from healthy donors and cancer patients. Sequenced by immunoSEQ multiplex PCR; TCRdb stores in-frame clones only, minus some. Of around 130,000 clones listed, approximately 90% are singletons. Sequenced: blood. The receptors stem from a man aged 18 to 29 in good health.

The V gene is TRBV28, the J gene TRBJ1-4; 10 nucleotides match TRBD1. J lost 7 bases, V lost 6 bases, and 11 bases had no gene match. The CDR3 is 16 amino acids. The germline V gene has CDR1 MDHEN and CDR2 SYDVKM. The CDR3 DNA follows: TGTGCCAGCAGCGACCGGGACAGGGGAGGAGGTGAAAAACTGTTTTTT. Translating it yields CASSDRDRGGGEKLFF.

This chain uses TRBV30 with TRBJ1-1; unclear D gene. Germline lookup yields CDR1 GTSNPN and CDR2 SVGIG (reference sequence). The V gene lost 5 bases and the J gene lost 1 base, with 11 bases spanning the gap. This CDR3 region has 13 residues. CDR3 region: CAWVEAPNTEAFF. In DNA form, the CDR3 reads TGTGCCTGGGTGGAGGCCCCGAACACTGAAGCTTTCTTT. The whole variable domain, remainder taken from reference TRBV30 and TRBJ1-1, is SQTIHQWPATLVQPVGSPLSLECTVEGTSNPNLYWYRQAAGRGLQLLFYSVGIGQISSEVPQNLSASRPQDRQFILSSKKLLLSDSGFYLCAWVEAPNTEAFFGQGTRLTVV.

J is TRBJ1-1 and V is TRBV29-1, with a weak D call TRBD1 (6 bases). The length of the CDR3 is 15 residues. CDR1 is SQVTM, CDR2 ANQGSEA, per germline. With 3 bases removed from V and 5 bases from J, the gap between germline ends came to 19 bases. CDR3 sequence: CSVEGSTGGATEAFF. The DNA of the CDR3 is TGCAGCGTTGAGGGAAGCACGGGGGGGGCAACTGAAGCTTTCTTT.

The CDR3 DNA is TGCGCCAGCAGCTTGGGGGGTTTGGCCGGGGCCAACGTCCTGACTTTC. It encodes CASSLGGLAGANVLTF. The gene calls are TRBV5-1 and TRBJ2-6; D is uncertain. The V and J ends lost 0 bases and 4 bases respectively, with 11 bases between them. The CDR3 totals 16 residues. Germline V CDR1 and CDR2: SGHRS, YFSETQ.

The chain links TRBV11-3 to TRBJ1-1; the D is unclear. The CDR3 covers 14 residues. V lost 5 bases to trimming and J lost 2 bases, with 12 bases between them. The germline V gene encodes CDR1 SGHNT and CDR2 YENEEA. The CDR3 DNA follows: TGTGCCAGCAGCCCAGCCGGAGGAAACACTGAAGCTTTCTTT. Amino acids: CASSPAGGNTEAFF.

This sequence joins TRBV5-6 and TRBJ2-5; 9 bases line up with TRBD1. Germline-derived CDR1 and CDR2 are SGHDT and YYEEEE. J was trimmed by 4 bases and V by 2 bases; bases with no gene match: 6. The CDR3 is 15 residues long. CDR3 coding DNA: TGTGCCAGCAGCTTTGGGACAGGGCTAAGAGAGACCCAGTACTTC. It specifies CASSFGTGLRETQYF.

The chain combines TRBV19 with TRBJ2-1; possibly TRBD1 for D (7 bases). The CDR3 runs to 13 residues. Deletions cut 9 bases from V and 4 bases from J, with 13 bases between. Germline CDR1 reads LNHDA; CDR2 reads SQIVND (reference sequence). This chain's CDR3 is CASAGQPYNEQFF. The CDR3 nucleotides read TGTGCCAGCGCGGGACAGCCATACAATGAGCAGTTCTTC.

The genes are TRBV5-1 and TRBJ2-7; no firm D call. The CDR3 totals 14 residues. In germline, CDR1 is SGHRS, CDR2 YFSETQ. Between the trimmed V and J ends, which lost 5 bases and 2 bases, there was a span of 14 bases. The CDR3 sequence is CASRQDQVAYEQYV. CDR3 nucleotide sequence: TGCGCCAGCAGGCAGGACCAAGTCGCCTACGAGCAGTACGTC.

The rearrangement links TRBV4-2 to TRBJ1-6, with a tentative D call TRBD1 (5 bases). CDR1 is LGHNA, CDR2 YNFKEQ, per germline. This CDR3 spans 16 amino acids. The ends were cut back, 4 bases at V and 7 bases at J, with 17 bases in the middle. CDR3 region: CASSRTMGTENSPLHF. As DNA, the CDR3 is TGTGCCAGCAGCCGAACAATGGGGACCGAAAATTCACCCCTCCACTTT.

The V call is TRBV7-2, the J call TRBJ2-1; possibly TRBD2 for D (7 bases). Trimming cost V 0 bases and J 0 bases, with 15 bases left between them. Germline V gives CDR1 SGHTA, CDR2 FQGNSA. The CDR3 consists of 18 residues. The CDR3 protein is CASSLALGGASSYNEQFF. Written as DNA, the CDR3 is TGTGCCAGCAGCTTAGCGCTTGGGGGGGCAAGCTCCTACAATGAGCAGTTCTTC.

The V call is TRBV29-1, the J call TRBJ1-4, with a possible D match to TRBD1 (6 bases). This CDR3 has 13 residues. Germline CDR1 reads SQVTM; CDR2 reads ANQGSEA. The V end was cut by 6 bases, the J end by 7 bases, with 15 bases between. The CDR3 protein is CSVRGGAFEKLFF. For the CDR3, the DNA is TGCAGCGTCCGAGGGGGGGCGTTTGAAAAACTGTTTTTT.

This clone was found once. CDR3 residues: CASSAPGSGSFYEQFF. CDR3 DNA sequence: TGTGCCAGCAGTGCCCCGGGTAGCGGGAGTTTCTATGAGCAGTTCTTC. The genes are TRBV6-1 and TRBJ2-1; TRBD2 aligns across 9 bases. This CDR3 contains 16 residues. V dropped 4 bases and J dropped 8; count of bases not matched to a gene: 12. Germline V gene data show CDR1 as MNHNS and CDR2 as SASEGT.

The V and J genes are TRBV5-1 and TRBJ2-1, with TRBD2 matching 9 bases. This CDR3 contains 13 residues. With V trimmed by 7 bases and J by 6 bases, 5 bases remained unmatched. Germline V gene data show CDR1 as SGHRS and CDR2 as YFSETQ. The CDR3 DNA is TGCGCCAGCGTCGGGACTAGCTTCAATGAGCAGTTCTTC. Protein: CASVGTSFNEQFF.

V and J are TRBV7-3 and TRBJ2-1, with 7 bases lining up with TRBD2. The V gene end was trimmed by 2 bases and the J gene end by 2 bases; junction bases not matched to a gene: 9. The CDR3 loop spans 17 amino acids. Looked up from germline, CDR1 is SGHTA and CDR2 is FQGTGA. The DNA for the CDR3 is TGTGCCAGCAGCTTACTAAGGGCGGGAGCGGCCTACAATGAGCAGTTCTTC. Translation gives CASSLLRAGAAYNEQFF.

The rearrangement links TRBV27 to TRBJ2-6, with D hard to call. Trimming left V 3 bases short and J 2 bases short, with 2 bases between. Germline assignment: CDR1 MNHEY and CDR2 SMNVEV (reference sequence). The CDR3 is 13 amino acids. The CDR3 nucleotides are TGTGCCAGCAGTTTGGCTGGGGCCAACGTCCTGACTTTC. This sequence encodes CASSLAGANVLTF.

The table lists this clone with a count of one. V gene TRBV7-9 combines with J gene TRBJ2-1; TRBD1 might be the D (6 bases). The CDR3 extends over 17 amino acids. Germline-derived CDR1 and CDR2 are SEHNR and FQNEAQ (reference sequence). V lost 5 bases, J lost 2 bases, and 19 bases lay in between. The CDR3 reads CASSDQGRGRTYNEQFF. The CDR3 nucleotides are TGTGCCAGCAGCGACCAGGGCAGGGGCCGCACCTACAATGAGCAGTTCTTC.

V is TRBV3-1 (or the pseudogene TRBV3-2) and J is TRBJ2-7; D uncertain. The V end was cut by 0 bases, the J end by 6 bases, with 12 bases between. In germline, CDR1 is LGHDT, CDR2 YNNKEL (reference sequence). The CDR3 length is 14 residues. CDR3 bases: TGTGCCAGCAGCCAAGATTGGGGTACGTCCGAGCAGTACTTC. Translating it yields CASSQDWGTSEQYF.

This chain links TRBV3-1 (or the pseudogene TRBV3-2) with TRBJ2-4; D is uncertain. The CDR3 is 17 residues long. V was pared by 4 bases and J by 0 bases, with 16 bases between. Germline V gene sequence: CDR1 LGHDT, CDR2 YNNKEL (reference sequence). DNA for the CDR3: TGTGCCAGCAGCCCGAGAGGACGGAGTCTAGCCAAAAACATTCAGTACTTC. Its translation is CASSPRGRSLAKNIQYF.

This sequence joins TRBV6-2 or TRBV6-3 and TRBJ2-7, with TRBD2 identical over 8 bases. Germline V gives CDR1 MNHEY, CDR2 SVGEGT. V lost 4 bases to trimming and J lost 3 bases; unmatched junction nucleotides: 8. CDR3 length: 15 amino acids. CDR3 sequence reads: CASSFDGREGYEQYV. CDR3 in DNA: TGTGCCAGCAGTTTTGACGGGAGGGAGGGCTACGAGCAGTACGTC.

V is TRBV30 and J is TRBJ1-1, with 11 bases fitting TRBD1. Trimming cost V 3 bases and J 5 bases; bases outside gene matches: 8. CDR1 is GTSNPN, CDR2 SVGIG, per germline (reference sequence). CDR3 length: 15 residues. CDR3 sequence: CAWRKIGTGGTEAFF. CDR3 in DNA: TGTGCCTGGAGAAAAATCGGGACAGGGGGGACTGAAGCTTTCTTT.

The V and J genes are TRBV6-5 and TRBJ2-1; D may match TRBD1 or TRBD2 (5 bases each). Germline V lookup: CDR1 MNHEY, CDR2 SVGAGI. Trimming stripped 0 bases from V and 7 bases from J, with 16 bases between. This CDR3 is built from 16 residues. The CDR3 here is CASSYSAGTARNEQFF. CDR3 sequence (DNA): TGTGCCAGCAGTTACTCGGCCGGGACCGCAAGGAATGAGCAGTTCTTC.

The chain is built from TRBV18 and TRBJ2-5, with D possibly TRBD2 on 6 matching bases. Germline V lookup: CDR1 KGHSH, CDR2 LQKENI. The V and J ends lost 1 base and 3 bases respectively, with 21 bases between them. The CDR3 is made up of 18 amino acids. CDR3 protein: CASSPQSGSEGRKETQYF. CDR3 coding DNA: TGTGCCAGCTCACCACAATCGGGGTCGGAGGGGAGGAAAGAGACCCAGTACTTC.

The gene calls are TRBV25-1 and TRBJ1-1; 10 nucleotides line up with TRBD1. In germline, CDR1 is MGHDK, CDR2 SYGVNS. The J segment lost 6 bases and the V segment lost 4 bases, leaving 8 bases of the junction unmatched. This CDR3 has 15 residues. CDR3 sequence (DNA): TGTGCCAGCAGTGCGGGACAGGGGAGGATCGCTGAAGCTTTCTTT. Protein sequence: CASSAGQGRIAEAFF. The variable domain in full, completed from reference TRBV25-1 and TRBJ1-1, reads EADIYQTPRYLVIGTGKKITLECSQTMGHDKMYWYQQDPGMELHLIHYSYGVNSTEKGDLSSESTVSRIRTEHFPLTLESARPSHTSQYLCASSAGQGRIAEAFFGQGTRLTVV.